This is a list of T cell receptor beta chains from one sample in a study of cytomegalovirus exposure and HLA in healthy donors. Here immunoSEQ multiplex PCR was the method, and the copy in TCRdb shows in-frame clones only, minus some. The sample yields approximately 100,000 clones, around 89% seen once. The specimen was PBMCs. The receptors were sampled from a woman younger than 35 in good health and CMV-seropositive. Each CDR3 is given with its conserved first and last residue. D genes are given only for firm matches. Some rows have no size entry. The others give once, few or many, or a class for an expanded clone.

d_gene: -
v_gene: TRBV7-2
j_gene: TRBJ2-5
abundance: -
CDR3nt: TGTGCCAGCAGCTTAGTACTGAGGGAGACCCAGTACTTC
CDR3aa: CASSLVLRETQYF

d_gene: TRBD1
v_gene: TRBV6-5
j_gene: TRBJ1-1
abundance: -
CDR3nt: TGTGCCAGCAGGACAGGGATAACTGAAGCTTTCTTT
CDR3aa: CASRTGITEAFF

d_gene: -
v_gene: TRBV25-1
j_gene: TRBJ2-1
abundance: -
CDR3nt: TGTGCCAGCAGTGAAACGGGCAGGGGCAATGAGCAGTTCTTC
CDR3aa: CASSETGRGNEQFF

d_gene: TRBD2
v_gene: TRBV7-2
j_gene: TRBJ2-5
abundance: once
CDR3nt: TGTGCCAGCAGCGTACTAGCGACAGAGACCCAGTACTTC
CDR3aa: CASSVLATETQYF

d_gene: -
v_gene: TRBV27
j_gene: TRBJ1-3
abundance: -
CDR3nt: TGTGCCAGCAGTTTAGGGGGGTCTGGAAACACCATATATTTT
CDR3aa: CASSLGGSGNTIYF

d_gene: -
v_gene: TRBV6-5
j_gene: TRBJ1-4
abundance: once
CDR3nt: TGTGCCAGCAGAACCGACAGGAGTGAAAAACTGTTTTTT
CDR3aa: CASRTDRSEKLFF

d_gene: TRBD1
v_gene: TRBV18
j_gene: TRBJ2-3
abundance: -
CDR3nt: TGTGCCAGCTCCCAAGAGACAGGGAATACGCAGTATTTT
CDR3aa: CASSQETGNTQYF

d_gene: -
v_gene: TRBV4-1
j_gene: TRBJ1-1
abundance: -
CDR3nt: TGCGCCAGCAGCCCCGGGAGCCAAGGGAACACTGAAGCTTTCTTT
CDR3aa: CASSPGSQGNTEAFF

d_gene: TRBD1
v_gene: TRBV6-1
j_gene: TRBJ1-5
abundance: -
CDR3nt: TGTGCCAGCAGCGTACAGGGGTTTAGAAACCAGCCCCAGCATTTT
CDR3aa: CASSVQGFRNQPQHF

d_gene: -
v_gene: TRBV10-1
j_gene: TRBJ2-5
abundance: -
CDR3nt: TGCGCCAGCAGTGAGTCGACAGGCCGGGAGACCCAGTACTTC
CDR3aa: CASSESTGRETQYF

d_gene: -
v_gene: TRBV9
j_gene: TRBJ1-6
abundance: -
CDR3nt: TGTGCCAGCAGCGACCCGACGGGACAACTCGATTCACCCCTCCACTTT
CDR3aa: CASSDPTGQLDSPLHF

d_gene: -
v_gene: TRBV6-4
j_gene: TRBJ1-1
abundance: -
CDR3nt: TGTGCCAGACGGCAGGGGAGGAACACTGAAGCTTTCTTT
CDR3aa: CARRQGRNTEAFF

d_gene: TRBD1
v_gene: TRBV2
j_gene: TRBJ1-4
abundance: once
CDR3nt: TGTGCCAGCAGTGTCCAGGGGGCTAATGAAAAACTGTTTTTT
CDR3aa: CASSVQGANEKLFF

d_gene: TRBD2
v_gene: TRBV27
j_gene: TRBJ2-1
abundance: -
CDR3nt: TGTGCCAGCAATCTAAGGACTAGCGGGGACAATGAGCAGTTCTTC
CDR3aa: CASNLRTSGDNEQFF

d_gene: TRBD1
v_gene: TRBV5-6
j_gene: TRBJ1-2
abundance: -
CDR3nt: TGTGCCAGCAGCTGGGACAGGGCTCTCTATGGCTACACCTTC
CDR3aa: CASSWDRALYGYTF

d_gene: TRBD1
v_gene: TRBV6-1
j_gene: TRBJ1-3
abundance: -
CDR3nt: TGTGCCAGCAGCCCCATGACAGGGGGCGGAAACACCATATATTTT
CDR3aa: CASSPMTGGGNTIYF

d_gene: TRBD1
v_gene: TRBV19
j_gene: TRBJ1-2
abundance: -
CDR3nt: TGTGCCAGTAGTCCCCGACAGGGTACCGGGTATGGCTACACCTTC
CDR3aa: CASSPRQGTGYGYTF

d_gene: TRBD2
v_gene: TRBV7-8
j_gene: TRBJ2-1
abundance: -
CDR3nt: TGTGCCAGCAGCTTAGGTTCGCGGGGGGGCCTATACAATGAGCAGTTCTTC
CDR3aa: CASSLGSRGGLYNEQFF

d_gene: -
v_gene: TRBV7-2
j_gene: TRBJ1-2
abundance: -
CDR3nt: TGTGCCAGCAGCCTCCAGGGGATTGCCTATGGCTACACCTTC
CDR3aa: CASSLQGIAYGYTF

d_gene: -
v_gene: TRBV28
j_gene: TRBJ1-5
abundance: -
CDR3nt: TGTGCCAGCAGTTTCGCCCAGGGAAAGTTTCAGCCCCAGCATTTT
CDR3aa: CASSFAQGKFQPQHF

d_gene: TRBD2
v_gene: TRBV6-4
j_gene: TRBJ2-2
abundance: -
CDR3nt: TGTGCCAGCAGTGACGATCGGGGGGACACCGGGGAGCTGTTTTTT
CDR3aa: CASSDDRGDTGELFF

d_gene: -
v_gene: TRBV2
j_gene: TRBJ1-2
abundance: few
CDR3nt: TGTGCCAGCAGTGCGGAGGGTCGGGTAACGGGCTATGGCTACACCTTC
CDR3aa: CASSAEGRVTGYGYTF

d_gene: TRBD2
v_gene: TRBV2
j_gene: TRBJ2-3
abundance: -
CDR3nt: TGTGCCAGCAGCGGGACTAGCGGGGGCGGCACAGATACGCAGTATTTT
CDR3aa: CASSGTSGGGTDTQYF

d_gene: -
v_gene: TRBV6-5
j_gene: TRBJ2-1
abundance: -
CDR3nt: TGTGCCAGCAGTTACTATCGAGGGAATGAGCAGTTCTTC
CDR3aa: CASSYYRGNEQFF

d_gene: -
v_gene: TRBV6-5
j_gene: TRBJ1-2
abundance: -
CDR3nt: TGTGCCAGCAGTTACTCGTACCGACAGAAGCACTATGGCTACACCTTC
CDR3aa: CASSYSYRQKHYGYTF

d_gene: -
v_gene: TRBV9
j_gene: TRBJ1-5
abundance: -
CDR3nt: TGTGCCAGCAGCGTAGAGCCAGGGCCCAATCAGCCCCAGCATTTT
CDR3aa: CASSVEPGPNQPQHF

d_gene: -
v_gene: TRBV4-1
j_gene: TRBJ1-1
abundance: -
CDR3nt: TGCGCCAGCAGCCAAGATAAACCCAGGATGAACACTGAAGCTTTCTTT
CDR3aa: CASSQDKPRMNTEAFF